Described below is a single T cell receptor beta chain sequence and its context. Its antigen has not been determined. Base qualities are not provided; no much larger clone lies one nucleotide away. Patients with a history of autoimmune disease or receiving systemic immunosuppression were excluded from the trial. In every dose cohort, peripheral blood was drawn for TCR sequencing at baseline, cycle 4 day 1, and cycle 7 day 1. Samples came from an open-label, multicenter, first-in-human phase I dose-escalation trial of ivuxolimab. Adults with locally advanced or metastatic head and neck squamous cell, hepatocellular, melanoma or renal cell carcinoma were enrolled in the trial. Before TCR sequencing, CD4+ T cells and CD8+ T cells from peripheral blood were sorted into separate populations. This sample is drawn from a study of OX40 agonist ivuxolimab in advanced cancers. Concerning the study at large: Ivuxolimab was a fully human IgG2 agonistic monoclonal antibody targeting the costimulatory receptor OX40 (CD134). Intravenous ivuxolimab was administered to patients every 2 weeks at six dose levels: 0.01, 0.1, 0.3, 1.5, 3 and 10 mg/kg. Among the roughly 54 dose-escalation patients, around 19 had hepatocellular carcinoma, roughly 15 melanoma, 9 renal cell carcinoma and 9 head and neck cancer. A male proportion of roughly 80% and a mean age of roughly 58 years, ranging from about 20 to 80, were recorded for the dose-escalation cohort. Patients were allowed to have had prior anti-PD-1, anti-PD-L1 or anti-CTLA-4 therapy, and 30% to 50% of the dose-escalation patients had previously received checkpoint inhibitors. Partial responses occurred in three dose-escalation patients: two with cutaneous melanoma and one with hepatocellular carcinoma. Peripheral TCRbeta sequencing was intended to test whether TCR sequence diversity was altered and clonal T-cell expansion was caused by ivuxolimab. The paper describes the monotherapy dose-escalation part (N of about 47 patients) of the phase I trial of ivuxolimab. General study outcomes and caveats: Clonal expansion of both CD4+ and CD8+ blood T cells was observed from baseline to week 6 at doses 0.1 to 3.0 mg/kg. Low levels of normalized T-cell clonal expansion were also shown by some nonresponding patients. In partial responders in the 0.1-3.0 mg/kg groups, normalized peripheral clonal expansion was found to be among the lowest, especially among CD8+ T cells. On average, CD8+ T cells showed more expanded clones than CD4+ T cells after ivuxolimab. The antigen specificity of the clonally expanded peripheral T cells was not determined.

To sequence the TCRbeta CDR3 region, genomic DNA was isolated from the sorted cells. TCRbeta CDR3 regions were sequenced using the immunoSEQ Assay. In its TCRdb copy, this immuneACCESS table keeps in-frame sequences only and misses some clones. Where compared with another copy, unresolved V genes explain less than half of these, and the others have no known cause. The table for this sample lists some 87,000 clones; approximately 93% of them were counted only once. The ten largest make up roughly 11% of the sample. Including the terminal cysteine and phenylalanine, the CDR3 comprises 13 residues. CDR3 DNA is the only sequence kept; it has 39 bases, read in frame from the first base. Deletion took 0 bases off V and 6 bases off J, with a span of 10 bases between the germline ends. The germline V gene sets CDR1 to SGDLS and CDR2 to YYNGEE.

The chain links TRBV9 with TRBJ2-7, with no confident D gene call. The clonotype was recovered from an adult with an advanced solid tumor such as melanoma, head and neck, liver or kidney cancer. Material: CD4+ or CD8+ T cells sorted from blood, obtained in a trial of the OX40 agonist ivuxolimab. The sequence in DNA is TGTGCCAGCAGCGTAGATATTAGATCCGAGCAGTACTTC. Protein translation: CASSVDIRSEQYF.